The clone carrying this T cell receptor (beta chain) turned up a few times. As yet, its antigen is unknown. Whether given at about 4 or about 12 weeks, second doses were pooled. Sequencing used immunoSEQ multiplex PCR; TCRdb keeps in-frame clones, though not all of them. The sample carries almost 95,000 clones, approximately 81% recorded once. The data were obtained in a study of T cell responses to AZD1222 COVID-19 vaccine. Study conclusions and caveats: Close to half of all spike-specific TCRs reportedly target regions of the variants that are unmutated. The donor cohort was predominantly white British with a female majority, and clonal diversity may have been underestimated. Baseline serology detected seropositivity in only 6 or 7 AZD1222 recipients.

This CDR3 is 13 amino acids long. The V end lost 7 bases, the J end lost 4 bases, and 11 bases lay between the germline ends. Germline assignment: CDR1 WSHSY and CDR2 SAAADI. V gene TRBV10-2 combines with J gene TRBJ1-5; weak D call: TRBD1 (6 bases). The sequence came from an adult who received the AZD1222 COVID-19 vaccine. The sequencing used peripheral blood, collected 28 days after the second AZD1222 dose. CDR3 sequence reads: CASNQGRNQPQHF. In nucleotides, the CDR3 is TGCGCCAGCAACCAGGGGAGAAATCAGCCCCAGCATTTT.